The source of this T cell receptor (beta chain) is a study of breast tumors, draining lymph nodes, adjacent tissues. At least ten counts were recorded for this clonotype. Antigen unknown. Notes on the study in general: Most tumor T cells seemingly derive from lymph node, then expand in tumor. Compared with lymph nodes, tumors were less diverse; compared with nontumor tissue, more. Tumor and nontumor repertoires were significantly more similar in luminal-like than in basal-like breast cancer. That most tumor T cells come from lymph nodes remained unproven.

Breast cancer patients provided tissue from their axillary draining lymph nodes. The V gene's germline CDR1 is LGHDT and CDR2 YNNKEL (reference sequence). The CDR3 length is 16 residues. The V and J ends lost 1 base and 5 bases respectively, with 12 bases between them. TCRdb recomputed calls from the multiplex PCR reads with MiXCR, one row per CDR3 protein. The data contain a few hundred thousand distinct CDR3 sequences, less than 40% of them singletons. The rearrangement joins TRBV3-1 to TRBJ1-6; D call uncertain. The sample taken for sequencing was axillary lymph node tissue. This TCR derives from a female donor with breast cancer. Some clones in this sample may be carry-over from other donors' samples. CDR3 nucleotides: TGTGCCAGCAGCCAAGCCGGGAGCAGGCATAATTCACCCCTCCACTTT. Translated: CASSQAGSRHNSPLHF.